The clone carrying this T cell receptor (beta chain) was counted only a few times. Its antigen is still unknown. Together with a sample-barcoded 5' primer, a J-beta primer mix was included in a second PCR lasting 7 to 11 cycles. Each CDR3 protein is one row after TCRdb ran MiXCR on the 5' RACE reads. The data show around 1.5 million distinct CDR3 sequences, around 36% seen once. The data were taken from a study of blood T cells in healthy people across ages. The CDR3 length is 12 residues. Germline-derived CDR1 and CDR2 are DFQATT and SNEGSKA (reference sequence). V lost 3 bases, J lost 5 bases, and 10 bases lay in between. Study findings and constraints: When set beside aged donors, long-lived donors presented more naive CD4+ cells and higher diversity. With age, beta diversity per million T cells declined roughly linearly, significantly by 35 to 40.

This sequence was found in a woman in her 30s in good health. The sample taken for sequencing was blood. This chain links TRBV20-1 with TRBJ2-5, with a tentative D call TRBD2 (5 bases). CDR3 bases: TGCAGTGCTAGGGGAGAGGAGGAGACCCAGTACTTC. Protein sequence: CSARGEEETQYF.